This TCR beta chain came from a study of blood T cell repertoires in COVID-19 (dated by TCRdb to between 2020 and 2021). Looking at the study overall: Samples from collaborators originated in the United States, Italy and Spain and spanned both the acute and convalescent phases of COVID-19. The prospective study material was composed of cDNA or gDNA derived from T cells, B-cell-depleted T cells, or PBMCs. The dataset comprised deeply sampled blood TCRbeta repertoires from subjects exposed to, actively infected with, or recovered from COVID-19. The repertoires were released in a freely available public database meant as a resource for research on the immune response to SARS-CoV-2. Samples came from the ongoing ImmuneRACE study (first 160 participants) plus 1,254 subjects from 6 global collaborators. Sample metadata almost always included a de-identified subject ID, COVID-19 status, age in years and sex. Where available, HLA class I and class II types were obtained from metadata supplied by the sample provider rather than from assay-based typing. Results and caveats for the whole study, not just this receptor: The amount of clinical and demographic metadata varied by source and participant and was provided uncurated.

The CDR3 spans 16 residues, from the cysteine through the phenylalanine. Only the CDR3 part of the read is kept: 48 bases, read in frame from the first base. Looking up the germline V gene yields CDR1 ENHRY and CDR2 SYGVKD. Trimming costs V 0 bases and J 4 bases, and their ends lie 13 bases apart. At one collaborating source in Seattle, patients were enrolled during active infection and were followed longitudinally through the course of disease. Each collaborating institution followed its own protocols to collect whole blood in K2EDTA tubes. Collaborator samples were shipped for TCRbeta analysis as frozen whole blood, isolated PBMCs, or DNA extracted from either sample type. TCRbeta CDR3 regions were amplified from genomic DNA using the immunoSEQ Assay, a bias-controlled multiplex PCR. In the source study's methods: Within the assay, amplification of reference gene primers was used to estimate how many nucleated cells each sample contained. To quantify the absolute abundance of each unique TCRbeta CDR3 rearrangement, sequence reads were collapsed and filtered. For each sample, productive Simpson clonality was calculated as the square root of Simpson's diversity index over productive rearrangements. TCRdb took this table from immuneACCESS and kept in-frame rearrangements with V and J called. Such tables lack part of the clones; where checked against another copy, unresolved V genes explain under half of the gap, and the rest is unexplained. The D gene and trimming were derived from the DNA, and the V and J assignments and clone size from that table. This sample comprises a few hundred thousand clones, 70% to 90% of them detected only once. The leading ten clones occupy around 13% of the sample.

In regard to this clone: The antigen it recognizes is unknown. Base-call qualities are not available, and no considerably larger clone is one nucleotide away.

This TCR was sampled from a woman aged 70 to 79 with COVID-19, enrolled during active disease. Sequenced: peripheral blood. The sequence joins TRBV10-3 to TRBJ1-5; D gene: possibly TRBD1, on 5 matching bases. The DNA reads as follows: TGTGCCATCAGTGAGTCGGAAGGGGTAGAAAATCAGCCCCAGCATTTT. It translates as CAISESEGVENQPQHF.